Below are 6 T cell receptor beta chains sequenced from a single sample in a study of shared clonotypes between healthy human individuals. Clones were sequenced by immunoSEQ multiplex PCR, and TCRdb holds only the in-frame ones, with some missing. Here the sample spans under 2.5 million clones, 85% to 95% being singletons. Sequencing was performed on naive CD4+ T cells from PBMCs. Subset specified: CD45RA+ positively selected. These TCRs come from a young man in good health. Some clones in this sample may be carry-over from other donors' samples.

The J gene is TRBJ1-1, the V gene TRBV7-2; D unclear. This CDR3 region has 17 residues. V was cut by 4 bases and J by 5 bases, with 23 bases left in between. The germline gives CDR1 SGHTA, CDR2 FQGNSA. The CDR3 sequence is CASSYQSPAGPRTEAFF. The CDR3 DNA follows: TGTGCCAGCAGCTACCAGTCCCCCGCGGGCCCTAGGACTGAAGCTTTCTTT. Full variable domain (remainder filled in from reference TRBV7-2 and TRBJ1-1): GAGVSQSPSNKVTEKGKDVELRCDPISGHTALYWYRQSLGQGLEFLIYFQGNSAPDKSGLPSDRFSAERTGGSVSTLTIQRTQQEDSAVYLCASSYQSPAGPRTEAFFGQGTRLTVV.

The gene calls are TRBV6-5 and TRBJ1-2; TRBD1 is a possible D gene (5 bases). The CDR3 has 14 residues. Trimming stripped 2 bases from V and 3 bases from J, with 10 bases between. Per germline, CDR1 MNHEY and CDR2 SVGAGI. The CDR3 loop reads CASSYRDRYYGYTF. The CDR3 DNA is TGTGCCAGCAGTTACCGGGACCGCTACTATGGCTACACCTTC.

V and J are TRBV27 and TRBJ2-1; 13 nucleotides line up with TRBD2. Germline V lookup: CDR1 MNHEY, CDR2 SMNVEV (reference sequence). CDR3 length: 16 amino acids. The V segment lost 6 bases and the J segment 4 bases; nucleotides outside the gene matches: 6. The CDR3 protein is CASRKTSGRYYNEQFF. CDR3 nucleotide sequence: TGTGCCAGCAGAAAGACTAGCGGGAGGTATTACAATGAGCAGTTCTTC.

J is TRBJ2-2 and V is TRBV4-3; D is unresolved. The germline CDR1 and CDR2 sequences are LGHNA and YSLEER. V gave up 6 bases and J gave up 7 bases, with 15 bases separating them. The CDR3 length is 14 residues. In DNA, the CDR3 is TGCGCCAGCAGACCTACGTTAGTTGGCGGGGAGCTGTTTTTT. Translating gives CASRPTLVGGELFF.

The chain recombines TRBV11-2 with TRBJ1-1, with D uncertain. The CDR3 has 15 amino acids. CDR1 is SGHAT, CDR2 FQNNGV, per germline. V gave up 5 bases and J gave up 4 bases, with 17 bases separating them. CDR3: CASSTGWRPSTEAFF. For the CDR3, the DNA is TGTGCCAGCAGCACCGGGTGGCGCCCGAGCACTGAAGCTTTCTTT. The variable domain in full, completed from reference TRBV11-2 and TRBJ1-1, reads EAGVAQSPRYKIIEKRQSVAFWCNPISGHATLYWYQQILGQGPKLLIQFQNNGVVDDSQLPKDRFSAERLKGVDSTLKIQPAKLEDSAVYLCASSTGWRPSTEAFFGQGTRLTVV.

This clone was recorded only once. CDR3 in amino acids: CASSWTASNYGYTF. The CDR3 coding sequence is TGTGCCAGCAGTTGGACAGCAAGTAACTATGGCTACACCTTC. V gene TRBV6-1 combines with J gene TRBJ1-2; tentatively, D is TRBD1 (6 bases). The CDR3 has 14 residues. Germline assignment: CDR1 MNHNS and CDR2 SASEGT. Trimming took off 5 bases at V and 1 base at J, with 11 bases between the two ends.